This is a list of T cell receptor beta chains from one sample in a study of blood T cells in healthy people across ages. MiXCR was run by TCRdb on the 5' RACE reads, yielding one entry per CDR3 protein. There are about 640,000 distinct CDR3 sequences in the sample; 58% occur only once, and 30% to 45% lies in the top ten. Sequenced: blood. Receptor source: a man aged 55 to 69 in good health. Both conserved end residues are part of each CDR3. The D gene is left open where the match is weak. Rows may omit the clone size; those that give it use once, few, many or a size class.

>.|.|TRBV18|TRBJ1-1
TGTGCCAGCACGGTGGGGGGGTTAAACACTGAAGCTTTCTTT
CASTVGGLNTEAFF
>TRBD1|.|TRBV20-1|TRBJ2-3
TGCAGTGCTAGACGAGGGGGCCCCGGGAATACGCAGTATTTT
CSARRGGPGNTQYF
>.|.|TRBV4-1|TRBJ2-7
TGCGCCAGCAGCCAAGGGGACGGTAGCTCCTACGAGCAGTACTTC
CASSQGDGSSYEQYF
>.|.|TRBV10-3|TRBJ2-3
TGTGCCATCCAAGGGGGGTCCTCCGCAGATACGCAGTATTTT
CAIQGGSSADTQYF
>.|.|TRBV29-1|TRBJ2-3
TGCAGCGTTGAGTCCCGGGTCAGGGATACGCAGTATTTT
CSVESRVRDTQYF
>.|.|TRBV20-1|TRBJ1-1
TGCAGTGCTCCACGCACCGTTCTGAGGCACACTGAAGCTTTCTTT
CSAPRTVLRHTEAFF
>.|few|TRBV21-1|TRBJ2-7
TGTGCCAGCGGTGAAGGAACATCAAGGGGCCGGGAGCAGTACTTC
CASGEGTSRGREQYF
>TRBD2|few|TRBV28|TRBJ2-5
TGTGCCAGCAGTGGGAGGGCATCCGGGCCTCAAGAGACCCAGTACTTC
CASSGRASGPQETQYF
>.|.|TRBV5-1|TRBJ2-1
TGCGCCAGCAGCGACGGGGTTCGGGGGGCCCACAATGAGCAGTTCTTC
CASSDGVRGAHNEQFF
>TRBD2|few|TRBV7-2|TRBJ2-1
TGTGCCAGCAGCATAACTAGCGGGGGGGGGTACAATGAGCAGTTCTTC
CASSITSGGGYNEQFF
>.|.|TRBV9|TRBJ2-1
TGTGCCAGCAGCGAAACAGTGTCTGCTGAGCAGTTCTTC
CASSETVSAEQFF
>.|.|TRBV10-3|TRBJ2-2
TGTGCCATCATGGGGGGCAGCTACACCGGGGAGCTGTTTTTT
CAIMGGSYTGELFF
>.|.|TRBV20-1|TRBJ1-6
TGCAGTGCCCCGCCGGCGGGAGAGAATTCACCCCTCCACTTT
CSAPPAGENSPLHF
>TRBD2|.|TRBV7-7|TRBJ2-3
TGTGCCAGCAGCCATCGGCCCCCTGGACTAGCGGGGGGGCGGCATACGCAGTATTTT
CASSHRPPGLAGGRHTQYF
>.|few|TRBV7-2|TRBJ1-1
TGTGCCAGCAGCTTAGTTGGCAACATGAACACTGAAGCTTTCTTT
CASSLVGNMNTEAFF
>TRBD2|once|TRBV7-2|TRBJ2-2
TGTGCCAGCAGCTTAGCTGTGTCTAGCGGCACCGGGAAGCTGTTTTTT
CASSLAVSSGTGKLFF
>.|.|TRBV4-3|TRBJ2-6
TGCGCCAGCAGCCAAGATACCGGGGGGGCCAACGTCCTGACTTTC
CASSQDTGGANVLTF
>TRBD1|.|TRBV12-3/TRBV12-4|TRBJ1-1
TGTGCCAGCAGTCCATGGGACAGGGGAAGGACTGAAGCTTTCTTT
CASSPWDRGRTEAFF
>.|.|TRBV10-3|TRBJ2-7
TGTGCCATCAGAACGGACAGTTCCGCCTACGAGCAGTACTTC
CAIRTDSSAYEQYF
>.|.|TRBV5-1|TRBJ2-2
TGCGCCAGCAGCGCCGGACAAAACACCGGGGAGCTGTTTTTT
CASSAGQNTGELFF
>TRBD1|.|TRBV20-1|TRBJ1-2
TGCAGTGCTGGGGGACAGGGGGATATCGGAATGCTAATCAACTATGGCTACACCTTC
CSAGGQGDIGMLINYGYTF
>.|.|TRBV4-1|TRBJ1-1
TGCGCCGGCAGCCAAGGAGGGGCGAGGACTGAAGCTTTCTTT
CAGSQGGARTEAFF
>.|.|TRBV11-2|TRBJ2-7
TGTGCCAGCAGACCAATGCGGGGAAGCTCCTACAATGAGCAGTACTTC
CASRPMRGSSYNEQYF
>TRBD1|once|TRBV5-1|TRBJ2-7
TGCGCCAGCAGTCAACAGGGGGCAAACAATGAGCAGTACTTC
CASSQQGANNEQYF
>TRBD1|.|TRBV2|TRBJ1-1
TGTGCCAGCAGTACCCCGAGGGGGCCAGGGAGCTGGGCGATGAACACTGAAGCTTTCTTT
CASSTPRGPGSWAMNTEAFF
>.|.|TRBV18|TRBJ1-2
TGTGCCAGCTCACCACGTTCAAATGGTCCCGGATATGGCTACACCTTC
CASSPRSNGPGYGYTF
>.|.|TRBV7-8|TRBJ1-4
TGTGCCAGCAGCTTACGGGGGCTAGGAGAAAAACTGTTTTTT
CASSLRGLGEKLFF